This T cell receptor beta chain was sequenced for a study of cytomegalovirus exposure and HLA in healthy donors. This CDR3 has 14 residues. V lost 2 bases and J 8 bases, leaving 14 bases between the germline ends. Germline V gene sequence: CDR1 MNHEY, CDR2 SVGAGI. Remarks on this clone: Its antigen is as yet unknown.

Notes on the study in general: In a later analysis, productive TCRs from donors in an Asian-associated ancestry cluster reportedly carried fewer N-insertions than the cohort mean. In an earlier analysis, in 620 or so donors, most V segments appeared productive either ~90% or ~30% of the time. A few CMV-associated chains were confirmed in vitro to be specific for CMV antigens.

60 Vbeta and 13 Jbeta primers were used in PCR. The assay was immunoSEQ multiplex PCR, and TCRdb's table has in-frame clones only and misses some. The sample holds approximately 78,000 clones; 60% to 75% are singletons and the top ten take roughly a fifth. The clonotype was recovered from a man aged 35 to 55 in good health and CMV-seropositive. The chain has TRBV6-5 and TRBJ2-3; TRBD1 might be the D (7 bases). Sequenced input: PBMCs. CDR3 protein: CASSYQGGRSTQYF. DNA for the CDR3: TGTGCCAGCAGTTACCAGGGGGGCCGGTCTACGCAGTATTTT.